The 15 T cell receptor beta chains given below trace back to one sample, sequenced in a study of early T cells in non-severe SARS-CoV-2 infection. Using its own MiXCR run on the 5' RACE reads, TCRdb lists one record per CDR3 protein. The sample contains tens of thousands of distinct CDR3 sequences, approximately 11% of which appear only once. The input for sequencing was whole blood, taken at baseline. Source of these receptors: an adult who was a healthcare worker with PCR-confirmed SARS-CoV-2 infection or an uninfected control (not recorded which).

Ten or more counts support this clonotype. The chain employs TRBV11-2 and TRBJ1-3; D unresolved. The germline V gene has CDR1 SGHAT and CDR2 FQNNGV. Trimming left V 3 bases short and J 3 bases short, with 0 bases between. The CDR3 is 11 residues long. In DNA form, the CDR3 reads TGTGCCAGCAGCTTTGGAAACACCATATATTTT. It specifies CASSFGNTIYF.

This clonotype was counted a few times. The chain has TRBV28 and TRBJ2-7; TRBD1 might be the D (5 bases). V lost 6 bases and J 0 bases, leaving 9 bases between the germline ends. The germline V gene encodes CDR1 MDHEN and CDR2 SYDVKM. This CDR3 comprises 13 residues. In nucleotides, the CDR3 is TGTGCCAGCAGACCCGGACACTCCTACGAGCAGTACTTC. Amino acids: CASRPGHSYEQYF.

This clonotype has a handful of counts. The V and J genes are TRBV18 and TRBJ2-3; 10 positions agree with TRBD2. The CDR3 is 14 residues long. V shed 3 bases, J shed 5 bases, and the junction held 2 bases outside the gene matches. Germline CDR1 KGHSH, CDR2 LQKENI. The DNA of the CDR3 is TGTGCCAGCTCACCGATAGCGGGAGGAGATACGCAGTATTTT. Amino acids: CASSPIAGGDTQYF.

This clonotype was seen ten or more times. CDR3 sequence (DNA): TGTGCCAGCAGGACTAGCGGAAGCACAGATACGCAGTATTTT. This gives the protein CASRTSGSTDTQYF. The J gene is TRBJ2-3, the V gene TRBV27, with 9 positions matching TRBD2. Trimming at V came to 6 bases and at J to 0 bases, leaving 1 base not matched to a gene. The CDR3 contains 14 residues. The germline CDR1 and CDR2 sequences are MNHEY and SMNVEV (reference sequence).

There are many counts of this clonotype. The rearrangement joins TRBV6-5 to TRBJ1-5, with D possibly matching TRBD1 (5 bases). The CDR3 runs 15 residues. The germline V gene has CDR1 MNHEY and CDR2 SVGAGI. The V end lost 8 bases, the J end lost 3 bases, and 17 bases lay between the germline ends. In nucleotides, the CDR3 is TGTGCCAGCCGCGGTTGGGGGGACGACAATCAGCCCCAGCATTTT. It codes for CASRGWGDDNQPQHF.

This clonotype was counted between two and nine times. The J gene is TRBJ2-1, the V gene TRBV4-3; D unresolved. CDR1 LGHNA and CDR2 YSLEER come from the germline V gene. V was clipped by 1 base and J by 2 bases, with 9 bases between them. The CDR3 loop spans 15 amino acids. This chain's CDR3 is CASSQGPQTYNEQFF. Here the CDR3 DNA reads TGCGCCAGCAGCCAAGGCCCCCAAACCTACAATGAGCAGTTCTTC.

With respect to this clonotype: At one of its ends the junction is not consistent with the germline gene, which may arise from a read error. This chain joins TRBV7-7 and TRBJ2-2; perhaps D is TRBD1 or TRBD2 (5 bases each). Germline values: CDR1 SSHAT, CDR2 FNYEAQ (reference sequence). The length of the CDR3 is 16 residues. The DNA of the CDR3 is TGTGCTAGCAGCTTAGGGGCTAGCCCAAACACCGGGGAGCTGTTTTTT. Its translation is CASSLGASPNTGELFF.

The chain uses TRBV10-3 and TRBJ2-3, with 8 bases fitting TRBD1. Germline trimming cut 8 bases from V and 3 bases from J; bases unmatched to any gene: 1. The CDR3 extends over 12 amino acids. In germline, CDR1 is ENHRY, CDR2 SYGVKD. The CDR3 protein is CAIRTGTDTQYF. The CDR3 coding sequence is TGTGCCATCCGGACAGGGACAGATACGCAGTATTTT.

This clonotype was seen repeatedly, ten times or more. The chain joins TRBV11-2 to TRBJ1-1; D remains ambiguous. CDR1 SGHAT and CDR2 FQNNGV come from the germline V gene. The CDR3 sequence is 12 residues long. Trimming removed 5 bases from V and 6 bases from J, with 10 bases in between. The CDR3 is CASSATGAEAFF. CDR3 bases: TGTGCCAGCAGCGCGACGGGCGCTGAAGCTTTCTTT.

Ten or more counts support this clonotype. This chain links TRBV16 with TRBJ2-7; the D is unclear. The CDR3 contains 12 residues. Trimming pared 4 bases from V and 5 bases from J, leaving 9 bases between. CDR1 KGHSY and CDR2 FQNENV come from the germline V gene. For the CDR3, the DNA is TGTGCCAGCAGCCTCGTTGGTCACGAGCAGTACTTC. It is translated as CASSLVGHEQYF.

This clonotype was recorded a few times. V and J are TRBV19 and TRBJ2-2, with TRBD1 matching 7 bases. In germline, CDR1 is LNHDA, CDR2 SQIVND (reference sequence). The CDR3 has 15 residues. V lost 8 bases to trimming and J lost 1 base; unmatched junction nucleotides: 7. The CDR3 coding sequence is TGTGCCAGTTTACCGGGACAGATGAACACCGGGGAGCTGTTTTTT. Its protein product is CASLPGQMNTGELFF.

V gene TRBV29-1 combines with J gene TRBJ1-1; a possible D gene is TRBD1 (5 bases). From germline, CDR1 is SQVTM and CDR2 ANQGSEA. The CDR3 length is 17 residues. Trimming took 7 bases from V and 0 from J, leaving 24 bases between them. This CDR3 is CSATIGARVPMNTEAFF. CDR3 bases: TGCAGCGCCACCATTGGGGCCCGCGTCCCTATGAACACTGAAGCTTTCTTT.

This clonotype was recorded at least ten times. The rearrangement uses TRBV29-1 and TRBJ2-7, with TRBD1 matching 12 bases. The V and J ends lost 7 bases and 7 bases, in that order; junction bases with no gene match: 11. The length of the CDR3 is 14 residues. Germline loops: CDR1 SQVTM, CDR2 ANQGSEA. CDR3 residues: CSAEAGTGGREQYF. CDR3 DNA sequence: TGCAGCGCCGAAGCCGGGACAGGGGGCAGGGAGCAGTACTTC.

This clonotype was counted at least ten times. The chain couples TRBV7-2 to TRBJ2-7, with a tentative D call TRBD2 (6 bases). Trimming stripped 5 bases from V and 6 bases from J, with 17 bases between. Germline-derived CDR1 and CDR2 are SGHTA and FQGNSA. The CDR3 contains 14 residues. This CDR3 reads CASSTPGLRGEQYF. The CDR3 coding sequence is TGTGCCAGCAGCACACCGGGACTTAGGGGCGAGCAGTACTTC.

This clonotype appeared a few times. This chain joins TRBV12-3 or TRBV12-4 and TRBJ2-7; 7 nucleotides align to TRBD1. The CDR3 spans 15 residues. Unmatched junction bases numbered 12, after V lost 5 bases and J lost 5 bases. CDR3 sequence: CASSQTRGILHEQYF. Written as DNA, the CDR3 is TGTGCCAGCAGTCAAACCAGGGGGATCCTCCACGAGCAGTACTTC.